Below, one T cell receptor beta chain is given with its context. Antigen: not known. These data belong to a study of OX40 agonist ivuxolimab in advanced cancers. Across the whole study: With a range of roughly 20 to 80, age averaged about 58 years, and 75% to 90% were male.

There are 15 residues in the CDR3. The germline gives CDR1 LNHDA, CDR2 SQIVND (reference sequence). Trimming took 10 bases from V and 1 from J, leaving 17 bases between them. Study-level findings and limits: Patients who responded partially at 0.1-3.0 mg/kg showed clonal expansion ranking among the lowest. No antigen was identified for the clonally expanded peripheral T cells.

Repertoires were generated with immunoSEQ multiplex PCR, while TCRdb's copy carries only in-frame clones and drops some. Among about 120,000 clones listed, 80% to 90% were seen once. The chain is built from TRBV19 and TRBJ1-5; possible D gene TRBD1, 5 bases. This TCR derives from an adult with an advanced solid tumor such as melanoma, head and neck, liver or kidney cancer. Here the sequenced sample was CD4+ or CD8+ T cells sorted from blood, taken in a trial of the OX40 agonist ivuxolimab. CDR3 amino acids: CATHKGNPSNQPQHF. The CDR3 DNA sequence: TGTGCCACCCATAAGGGGAACCCGAGCAATCAGCCCCAGCATTTT. The full variable domain, with the rest looked up from reference TRBV19 and TRBJ1-5, is DGGITQSPKYLFRKEGQNVTLSCEQNLNHDAMYWYRQDPGQGLRLIYYSQIVNDFQKGDIAEGYSVSREKKESFPLTVTSAQKNPTAFYLCATHKGNPSNQPQHFGDGTRLSIL.